The 25 T cell receptor beta chains given below trace back to one sample, sequenced in a study of cytomegalovirus exposure and HLA in healthy donors. The primer mix had 60 Vbeta and 13 Jbeta primers. The repertoire was sequenced with immunoSEQ multiplex PCR; TCRdb's copy has only in-frame clones and lacks some. The listing contains 65,000 to 95,000 clones. Sequenced material: PBMCs. These TCRs come from a man aged 25-40 years in good health and CMV-seronegative.

The J gene is TRBJ2-3, the V gene TRBV29-1; TRBD2 might be the D (6 bases). The CDR3 length is 12 residues. V shed 2 bases and J shed 8 bases, with 11 bases lying between them. Germline V gene sequence: CDR1 SQVTM, CDR2 ANQGSEA. The CDR3 DNA is TGCAGCGTTGAACGGGGGAGCGGTACGCAGTATTTT. It translates to CSVERGSGTQYF.

The chain uses TRBV9 and TRBJ1-1; 7 nucleotides line up with TRBD1. Germline V gene data show CDR1 as SGDLS and CDR2 as YYNGEE. The CDR3 is 15 amino acids. V shed 4 bases, J shed 3 bases, and the junction held 9 bases outside the gene matches. CDR3 in amino acids: CASSSRETGDTEAFF. CDR3 bases: TGTGCCAGCAGCTCAAGAGAAACAGGGGACACTGAAGCTTTCTTT.

The gene calls are TRBV7-9 and TRBJ1-2, with D unresolved. The CDR3 has 14 amino acids. From germline, CDR1 is SEHNR and CDR2 FQNEAQ (reference sequence). V lost 4 bases, J lost 1 base, and 10 bases lay in between. This CDR3 is CASSSGLDNYGYTF. In nucleotides, the CDR3 is TGTGCCAGCAGCTCAGGACTCGATAACTATGGCTACACCTTC.

The rearrangement links TRBV7-8 to TRBJ1-4; 7 bases are a match to TRBD1. V lost 0 bases and J lost 4; bases outside the gene matches: 2. CDR1 and CDR2 (germline): SGHVS, FQNEAQ. The CDR3 sequence is 15 residues long. CDR3: CASSLAGTVNEKLFF. DNA for the CDR3: TGTGCCAGCAGCTTAGCAGGGACAGTTAATGAAAAACTGTTTTTT.

CDR3: CASSLGGWQPQHF. CDR3 sequence (DNA): TGTGCCAGCAGCCTAGGGGGCTGGCAGCCCCAGCATTTT. The V and J genes are TRBV5-6 and TRBJ1-5; TRBD1 matches 7 bases. V dropped 4 bases and J dropped 7; count of bases not matched to a gene: 5. CDR1 is SGHDT, CDR2 YYEEEE, per germline. The CDR3 has 13 residues. The full variable domain, with the rest looked up from reference TRBV5-6 and TRBJ1-5, is DAGVTQSPTHLIKTRGQQVTLRCSPKSGHDTVSWYQQALGQGPQFIFQYYEEEERQRGNFPDRFSGHQFPNYSSELNVNALLLGDSALYLCASSLGGWQPQHFGDGTRLSIL.

This rearrangement joins TRBV7-9 to TRBJ1-1; a weak D match, TRBD1 (6 bases). Trimming took off 5 bases at V and 0 bases at J, with 19 bases between the two ends. CDR3 length: 17 residues. Germline values: CDR1 SEHNR, CDR2 FQNEAQ (reference sequence). CDR3 nucleotide sequence: TGTGCCAGCAGCCCGAGGGCCATCAGGGGACTGAACACTGAAGCTTTCTTT. Translated, it gives CASSPRAIRGLNTEAFF.

V usage is TRBV7-8 and J usage is TRBJ1-1, with D hard to call. The CDR3 runs 13 residues. V dropped 2 bases and J dropped 9 bases, with 13 bases sitting between them. Germline V CDR1 and CDR2: SGHVS, FQNEAQ. The CDR3: CASSLTGSVKAFF. Here the CDR3 DNA reads TGTGCCAGCAGCTTAACGGGGAGTGTTAAAGCTTTCTTT.

The J gene is TRBJ2-7, the V gene TRBV5-1; the match to TRBD1 covers 7 bases. With 2 bases clipped from V and 7 bases from J, the junction kept 12 bases outside the gene matches. CDR1 is SGHRS and CDR2 is YFSETQ in the germline V gene. The CDR3 length is 15 residues. The CDR3 sequence: CASSLFSTGVKEQYF. As DNA, the CDR3 is TGCGCCAGCAGCTTATTTAGCACAGGGGTAAAGGAGCAGTACTTC.

J is TRBJ2-3 and V is TRBV5-1; 10 nucleotides match TRBD1. The CDR3 contains 16 residues. J gave up 4 bases and V 0 bases, and 5 bases lay outside the gene matches. CDR1 SGHRS and CDR2 YFSETQ come from the germline V gene. The CDR3 spells CASSLVGQGSADTQYF. The CDR3 DNA reads as TGCGCCAGCAGCTTGGTGGGACAGGGGAGCGCAGATACGCAGTATTTT.

V gene TRBV5-7 combines with J gene TRBJ2-1; 10 bases line up with TRBD2. TRBV5-7 is an ORF, with its function uncertain. With 7 bases clipped from V and 7 bases from J, the junction kept 8 bases outside the gene matches. This CDR3 spans 14 amino acids. CDR3 nucleotides: TGTGCCAGCCCTCTAGCGGGGGTGGGAAATGAGCAGTTCTTC. Its protein is CASPLAGVGNEQFF.

As concerns this clone: Additional DNA sequences in this sample encode the identical CDR3. The chain couples TRBV19 to TRBJ2-3, with D hard to call. V was shortened by 8 bases and J by 6 bases, with 12 bases between the two germline ends. The CDR3 contains 12 residues. The germline V gene encodes CDR1 LNHDA and CDR2 SQIVND (reference sequence). CDR3: CASRLAGDTQYF. The CDR3 DNA follows: TGTGCCAGTCGCCTCGCCGGGGATACGCAGTATTTT.

V and J are TRBV10-3 and TRBJ1-1, with D unresolved. The CDR3 covers 12 residues. Germline CDR1 and CDR2: ENHRY and SYGVKD. Trimming shortened V by 2 bases and J by 4 bases, and 5 bases separated the two germline ends. Here the CDR3 reads CAISEGSTEAFF. CDR3 nucleotide sequence: TGTGCCATCAGTGAGGGCAGCACTGAAGCTTTCTTT.

This rearrangement joins TRBV30 to TRBJ1-2; no definite D call. V shed 2 bases and J shed 2 bases, with 6 bases lying between them. Germline assignment: CDR1 GTSNPN and CDR2 SVGIG (reference sequence). The CDR3 covers 12 residues. The DNA of the CDR3 is TGTGCCTGGAGTCCGGGAAACTATGGCTACACCTTC. Translation: CAWSPGNYGYTF. Supplemented by reference TRBV30 and TRBJ1-2, the full variable domain reads SQTIHQWPATLVQPVGSPLSLECTVEGTSNPNLYWYRQAAGRGLQLLFYSVGIGQISSEVPQNLSASRPQDRQFILSSKKLLLSDSGFYLCAWSPGNYGYTFGSGTRLTVV.

This chain connects TRBV9 to TRBJ2-5; 10 positions agree with TRBD2. This CDR3 is built from 15 residues. Trimming removed 4 bases from V and 2 bases from J; junction bases left unmatched: 5. The V gene's germline CDR1 is SGDLS and CDR2 YYNGEE. The CDR3 is CASSPRGLAQETQYF. DNA for the CDR3: TGTGCCAGCAGCCCGCGGGGACTAGCGCAAGAGACCCAGTACTTC.

CDR3 amino acids: CASSLKAVGEKLFF. CDR3 nucleotides: TGTGCCAGCAGCTTGAAGGCTGTGGGCGAAAAACTGTTTTTT. The chain carries TRBV7-9 and TRBJ1-4; D gene ambiguous. Deletions cut 3 bases from V and 8 bases from J, with 13 bases between. Germline V gives CDR1 SEHNR, CDR2 FQNEAQ (reference sequence). The CDR3 is 14 residues long.

The rearrangement uses TRBV7-8 and TRBJ1-2; possibly TRBD1 for D (5 bases). CDR3 length: 16 amino acids. Germline V gene sequence: CDR1 SGHVS, CDR2 FQNEAQ. Trimming pared 4 bases from V and 1 base from J, leaving 16 bases between. CDR3 bases: TGTGCCAGCAGCTCTCTGGGGGGTCGGTTTAACTATGGCTACACCTTC. Translation gives CASSSLGGRFNYGYTF.

The chain carries TRBV6-6 and TRBJ2-1; 9 bases align to TRBD1. After removal of 6 bases from V and 6 bases from J, the junction contained 9 bases not matched to a gene. This CDR3 contains 15 residues. Germline values: CDR1 MNHNY, CDR2 SVGAGI (reference sequence). The DNA for the CDR3 is TGTGCCAGCAGGATGGACAGGGGTTTAGGCAATGAGCAGTTCTTC. It translates to CASRMDRGLGNEQFF.

This rearrangement joins TRBV9 to TRBJ2-3; 12 bases line up with TRBD1. The CDR3 has 16 amino acids. Germline CDR1 reads SGDLS; CDR2 reads YYNGEE. V was clipped by 4 bases and J by 10 bases; unmatched bases: 13. CDR3 loop: CASSSGTGGPRDPQYF. The CDR3 nucleotides are TGTGCCAGCAGCTCGGGGACAGGGGGCCCTAGGGACCCGCAGTATTTT.

V gene TRBV7-3 combines with J gene TRBJ1-3; D remains unclear. Trimming took off 4 bases at V and 7 bases at J, with 8 bases between the two ends. The germline V gene has CDR1 SGHTA and CDR2 FQGTGA. This CDR3 has 12 amino acids. The CDR3 loop reads CASSSGGNTIYF. In DNA, the CDR3 is TGTGCCAGCAGCTCCGGAGGGAACACCATATATTTT.

The rearrangement joins TRBV27 to TRBJ2-7, with TRBD1 identical over 8 bases. The CDR3 consists of 15 residues. CDR1 is MNHEY and CDR2 is SMNVEV in the germline V gene (reference sequence). The V and J ends lost 3 bases and 0 bases, in that order; junction bases with no gene match: 4. CDR3 sequence: CASSFYGTGSYEQYF. In DNA form, the CDR3 reads TGTGCCAGCAGTTTCTATGGGACAGGCTCCTACGAGCAGTACTTC.

The chain combines TRBV4-1 with TRBJ2-1; TRBD2 aligns across 8 bases. Germline assignment: CDR1 MGHRA and CDR2 YSYEKL. Trimming removed 6 bases from V and 3 bases from J; junction bases left unmatched: 10. The CDR3 covers 16 residues. The DNA for the CDR3 is TGCGCCAGCAGGAGTAGGCTAGCGGGTAGCTACAATGAGCAGTTCTTC. Its translation: CASRSRLAGSYNEQFF.

This sequence joins TRBV6-5 and TRBJ1-4; 7 bases agree with TRBD1. Germline V gene lookup returns CDR1 MNHEY and CDR2 SVGAGI. This CDR3 has 14 residues. V lost 5 bases, J lost 2 bases, and 2 bases stayed unmatched. In nucleotides, the CDR3 is TGTGCCAGCAGTGTGACAGGGACTAATGAAAAACTGTTTTTT. Translation: CASSVTGTNEKLFF.

The V and J genes are TRBV9 and TRBJ1-1, with a possible D match to TRBD1 (5 bases). The CDR3 length is 17 residues. Looked up from germline, CDR1 is SGDLS and CDR2 is YYNGEE. V was trimmed by 0 bases and J by 0 bases, leaving 15 bases between them. The CDR3 nucleotides are TGTGCCAGCAGCGTAGGCTCTTCCACCAGGGTGAACACTGAAGCTTTCTTT. This codes for CASSVGSSTRVNTEAFF.

This rearrangement joins TRBV14 to TRBJ1-1; no firm D call. There are 12 residues in the CDR3. The germline CDR1 and CDR2 sequences are SGHDN and FVKESK. Trimming removed 4 bases from V and 10 bases from J, with 13 bases in between. CDR3 amino acids: CASSRPMEAAFF. Here the CDR3 DNA reads TGTGCCAGCAGCCGCCCCATGGAGGCAGCTTTCTTT.

V is TRBV7-9 and J is TRBJ1-6; possible D gene TRBD1, 5 bases. Germline CDR1 is SEHNR and CDR2 is FQNEAQ (reference sequence). Trimming stripped 3 bases from V and 14 bases from J, with 20 bases between. The CDR3 has 15 residues. The CDR3 sequence: CASSLATAYPVSLHF. The CDR3 DNA follows: TGTGCCAGCAGCTTGGCGACAGCCTACCCAGTTTCCCTCCACTTT.